This TCR beta chain was sequenced in a study of beta chain features in type 1 diabetes. Broader study findings: Type 1 diabetes patients showed a moderate but significant shortening of TCRB CDR3s in all four CD4+ subsets. Any PCR bias toward short templates would affect both groups alike.

Of note for this clone: Its specificity is not known.

V shed 0 bases and J shed 2 bases, with 8 bases lying between them. The germline V gene encodes CDR1 SGHNT and CDR2 YENEEA. The length of the CDR3 is 16 residues. Of the isolated RNA, all was reverse transcribed, and so the sequenced material was expressed TCRB transcripts. Here immunoSEQ multiplex PCR was the method, and the copy in TCRdb shows in-frame clones only, minus some. This table holds over 650,000 clones, 11% to 15% found once. Sequenced: naive CD4+ T cells from blood. This clonotype originated in a man younger than 35 with type 1 diabetes. The chain combines TRBV11-3 with TRBJ2-6; D is possibly TRBD1 (5 bases). The CDR3 region has the DNA TGTGCCAGCAGCTTAGAGGCAGGGACTGGGGCCAACGTCCTGACTTTC. Its protein product is CASSLEAGTGANVLTF. Complete variable domain (other parts from reference TRBV11-3 and TRBJ2-6): EAGVVQSPRYKIIEKKQPVAFWCNPISGHNTLYWYLQNLGQGPELLIRYENEEAVDDSQLPKDRFSAERLKGVDSTLKIQPAELGDSAVYLCASSLEAGTGANVLTFGAGSRLTVL.